Each of the 25 T cell receptor beta chains below was sequenced from the same sample in a study of shared clonotypes between healthy human individuals. Generated by immunoSEQ multiplex PCR, the TCRdb table keeps only in-frame clones and is missing some. The profile shows a few hundred thousand clones, 95% to 98% of them singletons. Sequencing was performed on naive CD4+ T cells sorted from blood. Indicated subset: CD45RA+ positively selected. The receptors come from a woman in her 30s in good health.

The chain couples TRBV5-1 to TRBJ1-4, with 8 bases lining up with TRBD1. The V and J ends lost 4 bases and 10 bases, in that order; junction bases with no gene match: 12. Per the germline V gene, CDR1 is SGHRS and CDR2 is YFSETQ. This CDR3 has 15 amino acids. CDR3 nucleotide sequence: TGCGCCAGCAGCGAGGACAGGGCGGGCCGGGGAAAACTGTTTTTT. This codes for CASSEDRAGRGKLFF.

The chain joins TRBV29-1 to TRBJ2-5; tentative D call: TRBD2 (5 bases). CDR3 length equals 15 residues. Germline values: CDR1 SQVTM, CDR2 ANQGSEA. V was pared by 2 bases and J by 4 bases, with 17 bases between. CDR3: CSVERRSGSRETQYF. In nucleotides, the CDR3 is TGCAGCGTTGAACGGCGCTCGGGGAGTCGAGAGACCCAGTACTTC.

Written as DNA, the CDR3 is TGTGCCAGCAGCTTCGGTGTGGGTGAGCAGTTCTTC. This sequence encodes CASSFGVGEQFF. The chain uses TRBV11-3 and TRBJ2-1; D ambiguous. Germline V CDR1 and CDR2: SGHNT, YENEEA. Trimming pared 3 bases from V and 9 bases from J, leaving 9 bases between. The CDR3 is 12 residues long.

V gene TRBV7-7 combines with J gene TRBJ2-7, with D possibly matching TRBD2 (7 bases). Trimming cost V 3 bases and J 2 bases, with 11 bases left between them. Germline CDR1 is SSHAT and CDR2 is FNYEAQ (reference sequence). The CDR3 runs 14 residues. CDR3 coding DNA: TGTGCCAGCAGCTTCGGGGGGCACCCCTACGAGCAGTACTTC. It translates to CASSFGGHPYEQYF.

The chain combines TRBV27 with TRBJ2-1, with 9 bases matching TRBD2. The CDR3 is 18 residues long. V lost 5 bases and J lost 5; bases outside the gene matches: 16. From germline, CDR1 is MNHEY and CDR2 SMNVEV (reference sequence). Written as DNA, the CDR3 is TGTGCCAGCAGTCGGGAACCCCTCGCGGGAGGGATAGACAATGAGCAGTTCTTC. Translation gives CASSREPLAGGIDNEQFF.

The rearrangement joins TRBV9 to TRBJ2-7; D is undetermined. Trimming removed 2 bases at V and 5 bases at J, with 20 bases between. The CDR3 covers 16 residues. Germline V gene lookup returns CDR1 SGDLS and CDR2 YYNGEE. The CDR3 spells CASSVGSRPVTHEQYF. In DNA, the CDR3 is TGTGCCAGCAGCGTTGGATCCCGGCCGGTTACGCACGAGCAGTACTTC. Based on the CDR3 plus reference TRBV9 and TRBJ2-7, the full variable domain is DSGVTQTPKHLITATGQRVTLRCSPRSGDLSVYWYQQSLDQGLQFLIQYYNGEERAKGNILERFSAQQFPDLHSELNLSSLELGDSALYFCASSVGSRPVTHEQYFGPGTRLTVT.

This CDR3 is CASTTQGKGGGYTF. CDR3 coding DNA: TGTGCCAGCACCACCCAGGGCAAGGGCGGTGGCTACACCTTC. The chain couples TRBV6-5 to TRBJ1-2; perhaps TRBD1 as D (5 bases). The V gene lost 7 bases and the J gene lost 7 bases, with 19 bases spanning the gap. The CDR3 runs to 14 residues. CDR1 and CDR2 from the germline V gene are MNHEY and SVGAGI.

The chain is built from TRBV28 and TRBJ2-7, with TRBD2 matching over 9 bases. The V and J ends lost 8 bases and 0 bases, in that order; junction bases with no gene match: 8. The CDR3 runs 15 residues. Germline values: CDR1 MDHEN, CDR2 SYDVKM. CDR3: CASSLAGALSYEQYF. The CDR3, as DNA: TGTGCCAGCTCCTTAGCGGGAGCCCTCTCCTACGAGCAGTACTTC.

A remark on this clone: Other nucleotide sequences in the sample specify the same CDR3. The rearrangement joins TRBV20-1 to TRBJ1-4; D is uncertain. Germline CDR1 DFQATT, CDR2 SNEGSKA (reference sequence). This CDR3 spans 11 amino acids. V was clipped by 3 bases and J by 7 bases, with 6 bases between them. CDR3 nucleotide sequence: TGCAGTGCTAGCCGGGGTGAAAAACTGTTTTTT. Its translation is CSASRGEKLFF.

This clone was seen only once. This chain links TRBV28 with TRBJ1-1, with unresolved D. This CDR3 has 14 residues. V was pared by 10 bases and J by 2 bases, with 17 bases between. The V gene's germline CDR1 is MDHEN and CDR2 SYDVKM. The CDR3 protein is CAITSAAGNTEAFF. DNA for the CDR3: TGTGCCATCACTAGTGCGGCGGGAAACACTGAAGCTTTCTTT.

This chain links TRBV5-4 with TRBJ2-7, with D maybe TRBD1 (6 bases). The CDR3 is 15 amino acids. CDR1 SGHNT and CDR2 YYREEE come from the germline V gene (reference sequence). The V and J ends lost 0 bases and 4 bases respectively, with 14 bases between them. The CDR3 here is CASSLGGQVIYEQYF. In DNA form, the CDR3 reads TGTGCCAGCAGCTTGGGGGGGCAGGTGATATACGAGCAGTACTTC. The entire variable domain, with the rest obtained from reference TRBV5-4 and TRBJ2-7, is as follows: ETGVTQSPTHLIKTRGQQVTLRCSSQSGHNTVSWYQQALGQGPQFIFQYYREEENGRGNFPPRFSGLQFPNYSSELNVNALELDDSALYLCASSLGGQVIYEQYFGPGTRLTVT.

The rearrangement uses TRBV21-1 and TRBJ2-3; TRBD2, the D gene given by the table, was not confirmed from the DNA. TRBV21-1 is a listed pseudogene. The CDR3 length is 19 residues. CDR3 residues: CASSKAWVASGRRGNTQYF. The CDR3 DNA reads as TGTGCCAGCAGCAAAGCGTGGGTAGCTAGCGGGAGGCGGGGGAATACGCAGTATTTT.

The genes are TRBV10-1 and TRBJ2-2; D is unresolved. Germline CDR1 WNHNN, CDR2 SYGVQD (reference sequence). Trimming pared 10 bases from V and 6 bases from J, leaving 24 bases between. This CDR3 region has 16 residues. The CDR3 here is CANLERASLSPGELFF. The CDR3, as DNA: TGCGCCAACCTAGAACGTGCCTCCCTCTCCCCCGGGGAGCTGTTTTTT.

The rearrangement joins TRBV6-5 to TRBJ2-1; 10 bases are a match to TRBD2. Germline V gene sequence: CDR1 MNHEY, CDR2 SVGAGI. The junction had 9 bases not matched to a gene; V was cut back by 0 bases and J by 16 bases. This CDR3 has 14 amino acids. The CDR3 region is CASSYSPRLAGFFF. The CDR3 nucleotides are TGTGCCAGCAGTTACTCCCCCCGACTAGCGGGTTTTTTCTTC.

This chain uses TRBV11-1 with TRBJ2-5, with 7 bases fitting TRBD2. CDR3 length equals 14 residues. Per germline, CDR1 SGHAT and CDR2 FQDESV (reference sequence). V was pared by 1 base and J by 6 bases, with 5 bases of the junction left unmatched. This CDR3 reads CASSLVAGAKTQYF. CDR3 DNA: TGTGCCAGCAGCTTAGTAGCGGGTGCGAAGACCCAGTACTTC.

V is TRBV6-1 and J is TRBJ1-2, with 7 bases lining up with TRBD1. Trimming cost V 8 bases and J 5 bases; bases outside gene matches: 8. The CDR3 runs to 13 residues. Germline CDR1 and CDR2: MNHNS and SASEGT. The CDR3 reads CASATGTEYGYTF. Here the CDR3 DNA reads TGTGCCAGCGCGACCGGGACAGAGTATGGCTACACCTTC.

This rearrangement joins TRBV10-3 to TRBJ2-1; D gene ambiguous. V was trimmed by 0 bases and J by 8 bases, leaving 11 bases between them. Germline lookup yields CDR1 ENHRY and CDR2 SYGVKD. The CDR3 is 14 amino acids. DNA of the CDR3: TGTGCCATCAGTGAGTCGATGCCCCCCCATGAGCAGTTCTTC. It codes for CAISESMPPHEQFF.

V is TRBV6-5 and J is TRBJ2-7; TRBD2 aligns across 11 bases. The CDR3 covers 14 residues. Germline CDR1 and CDR2: MNHEY and SVGAGI. The V segment lost 7 bases and the J segment 4 bases; nucleotides outside the gene matches: 6. The CDR3 loop reads CASTPGTSGYEQYF. The CDR3 region has the DNA TGTGCCAGCACCCCCGGGACTAGCGGTTACGAGCAGTACTTC.

The sample holds one count of this clone. The CDR3 DNA follows: TGTGCCAGCAGCTTAGTACAGAACTATGGCTACACCTTC. It translates to CASSLVQNYGYTF. This chain joins TRBV11-2 and TRBJ1-2, with D hard to call. The germline CDR1 and CDR2 sequences are SGHAT and FQNNGV. Trimming shortened V by 1 base and J by 2 bases, and 5 bases separated the two germline ends. There are 13 residues in the CDR3.

This clone was observed once. The chain couples TRBV5-1 to TRBJ2-5; 9 positions agree with TRBD1. The CDR3 spans 15 residues. The ends lost 3 bases at V and 1 base at J; junction bases unmatched: 4. The V gene's germline CDR1 is SGHRS and CDR2 YFSETQ. CDR3 amino acids: CASSSGQGPQETQYF. The CDR3 region has the DNA TGCGCCAGCAGCTCCGGACAGGGGCCCCAAGAGACCCAGTACTTC. Variable domain in full (rest from reference TRBV5-1 and TRBJ2-5): KAGVTQTPRYLIKTRGQQVTLSCSPISGHRSVSWYQQTPGQGLQFLFEYFSETQRNKGNFPGRFSGRQFSNSRSEMNVSTLELGDSALYLCASSSGQGPQETQYFGPGTRLLVL.

The J gene is TRBJ2-2, the V gene TRBV7-2; D is perhaps TRBD1 (6 bases). The CDR3 runs 15 residues. Trimming cost V 10 bases and J 8 bases, with 23 bases left between them. The V gene's germline CDR1 is SGHTA and CDR2 FQGNSA. This CDR3 is CANARAGTFRGELFF. CDR3 coding DNA: TGTGCCAACGCACGGGCAGGGACATTTAGAGGGGAGCTGTTTTTT.

This chain connects TRBV5-1 to TRBJ1-2, with 7 bases matching TRBD1. The V gene's germline CDR1 is SGHRS and CDR2 YFSETQ. J gave up 2 bases and V 1 base, and 8 bases lay outside the gene matches. CDR3 length: 16 residues. The CDR3 sequence: CASSLLGQGENYGYTF. The DNA of the CDR3 is TGCGCCAGCAGCTTGTTGGGGCAGGGGGAAAACTATGGCTACACCTTC. The full variable domain, with the rest looked up from reference TRBV5-1 and TRBJ1-2, is KAGVTQTPRYLIKTRGQQVTLSCSPISGHRSVSWYQQTPGQGLQFLFEYFSETQRNKGNFPGRFSGRQFSNSRSEMNVSTLELGDSALYLCASSLLGQGENYGYTFGSGTRLTVV.

V is TRBV7-9 and J is TRBJ2-7; D gene ambiguous. With 4 bases removed from V and 2 bases from J, the gap between germline ends came to 12 bases. The germline V gene has CDR1 SEHNR and CDR2 FQNEAQ (reference sequence). The CDR3 is 14 amino acids. The CDR3 nucleotides read TGTGCCAGCAGCTGGCAATTTTCGACCTACGAGCAGTACTTC. Its translation: CASSWQFSTYEQYF.

This clone showed up just once. The CDR3 is CASSLQPSGNQPQHF. The CDR3 nucleotides read TGTGCCAGCAGTTTACAGCCATCAGGCAATCAGCCCCAGCATTTT. J is TRBJ1-5 and V is TRBV28; D gene uncertain. Germline V gene data show CDR1 as MDHEN and CDR2 as SYDVKM. V was cut by 2 bases and J by 2 bases, with 10 bases left in between. The CDR3 spans 15 residues.

The chain links TRBV4-1 to TRBJ2-1; possible D gene TRBD1, 6 bases. Germline CDR1 and CDR2: MGHRA and YSYEKL. Trimming removed 1 base from V and 0 bases from J, with 10 bases in between. The CDR3 contains 16 residues. The CDR3 coding sequence is TGCGCCAGCAGCCAAGTCGGGACACTCTCCTACAATGAGCAGTTCTTC. Protein sequence: CASSQVGTLSYNEQFF.